The next 8 T cell receptor beta chains were all read from a single sample in a study of blood T cell repertoires in COVID-19. Profiled with immunoSEQ multiplex PCR; TCRdb holds only in-frame clones, not every one. The sample has around 130,000 clones; 70% to 90% are singletons. Input material: peripheral blood. These TCRs come from a man between 60 and 75 years old with acute or convalescent COVID-19.

The rearrangement uses TRBV28 and TRBJ2-7; perhaps TRBD1 as D (5 bases). The CDR3 spans 13 residues. The V end lost 1 base, the J end lost 5 bases, and 9 bases lay between the germline ends. Germline V CDR1 and CDR2: MDHEN, SYDVKM. Here the CDR3 reads CASSLSGYDEQYF. In DNA form, the CDR3 reads TGTGCCAGCAGTTTATCAGGGTATGACGAGCAGTACTTC.

This chain links TRBV10-2 with TRBJ1-2; TRBD1 might be the D (6 bases). The CDR3 runs to 14 residues. The V and J ends lost 3 bases and 4 bases respectively, with 12 bases between them. Per the germline V gene, CDR1 is WSHSY and CDR2 is SAAADI. The CDR3 protein is CASSDGGLIYGYTF. The CDR3 bases are TGCGCCAGCAGTGATGGGGGCCTCATCTATGGCTACACCTTC.

The chain carries TRBV5-1 and TRBJ2-7; 7 bases agree with TRBD1. This CDR3 has 17 amino acids. After removal of 4 bases from V and 2 bases from J, the junction contained 15 bases not matched to a gene. Per the germline V gene, CDR1 is SGHRS and CDR2 is YFSETQ. The CDR3 DNA is TGCGCCAGCAGCAAACAACCCGGGACAGAGGGGGCCTACGAGCAGTACTTC. Translating it yields CASSKQPGTEGAYEQYF.

The chain combines TRBV19 with TRBJ1-4; possible D gene TRBD1, 6 bases. Looked up from germline, CDR1 is LNHDA and CDR2 is SQIVND (reference sequence). With 4 bases removed from V and 1 base from J, the gap between germline ends came to 10 bases. The CDR3 runs to 15 residues. DNA for the CDR3: TGTGCCAGTAGTAAGGGGGATGGAACTAATGAAAAACTGTTTTTT. Amino acids: CASSKGDGTNEKLFF.

V is TRBV30 and J is TRBJ2-1, with 7 bases identical to TRBD2. V lost 1 base and J lost 9; bases outside the gene matches: 9. The CDR3 is 14 residues long. The germline CDR1 and CDR2 sequences are GTSNPN and SVGIG (reference sequence). Here the CDR3 reads CAWSAGGGPLEQFF. The CDR3 nucleotides read TGTGCCTGGAGTGCTGGGGGAGGGCCACTTGAGCAGTTCTTC.

The rearrangement links TRBV11-2 to TRBJ2-1; a weak D match, TRBD1 (7 bases). Germline V gene sequence: CDR1 SGHAT, CDR2 FQNNGV. The CDR3 extends over 12 amino acids. Deletions cut 11 bases from V and 3 bases from J, with 11 bases between. This CDR3 is CAGQGGYNEQFF. The CDR3 DNA reads as TGTGCCGGGCAGGGGGGCTACAATGAGCAGTTCTTC.

As regards this clone: An end of the junction does not agree with germline; a read error may underlie this. This sequence joins TRBV5-1 and TRBJ2-2; 9 nucleotides line up with TRBD1. CDR3 length: 14 residues. In germline, CDR1 is SGHRS, CDR2 YFSETQ. Here the CDR3 reads CASSRDRVTRELFF. The CDR3 DNA reads as TGCGCCAGCAGCCGGGACAGGGTCACCAGGGAGCTGTTTTTT.

This sequence joins TRBV9 and TRBJ2-3; 12 bases are shared with TRBD2. Germline CDR1 reads SGDLS; CDR2 reads YYNGEE. The CDR3 runs 18 residues. Trimming at V came to 6 bases and at J to 1 base, leaving 12 bases not matched to a gene. As DNA, the CDR3 is TGTGCCAGCACTCCTCGGTGGGCTAGCGGGAGGGGCACAGATACGCAGTATTTT. Translating gives CASTPRWASGRGTDTQYF.